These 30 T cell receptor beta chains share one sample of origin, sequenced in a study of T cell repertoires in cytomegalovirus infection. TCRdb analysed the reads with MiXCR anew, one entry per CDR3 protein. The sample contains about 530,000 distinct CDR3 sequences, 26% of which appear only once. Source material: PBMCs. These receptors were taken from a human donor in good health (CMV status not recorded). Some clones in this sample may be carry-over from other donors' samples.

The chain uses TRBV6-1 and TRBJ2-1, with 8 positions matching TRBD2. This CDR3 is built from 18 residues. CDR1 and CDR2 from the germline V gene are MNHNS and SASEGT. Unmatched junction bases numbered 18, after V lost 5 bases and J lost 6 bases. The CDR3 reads CASSQPRSSGTVFNEQFF. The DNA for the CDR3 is TGTGCCAGCAGTCAACCCCGGAGTAGCGGGACCGTCTTCAATGAGCAGTTCTTC.

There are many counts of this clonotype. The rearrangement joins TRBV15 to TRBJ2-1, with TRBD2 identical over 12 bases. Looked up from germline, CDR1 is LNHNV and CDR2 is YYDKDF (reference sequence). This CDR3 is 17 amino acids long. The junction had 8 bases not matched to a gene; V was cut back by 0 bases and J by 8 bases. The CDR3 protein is CATSRDPPSGRDDEQFF. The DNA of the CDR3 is TGTGCCACCAGCAGAGATCCACCTAGCGGGAGGGACGATGAGCAGTTCTTC. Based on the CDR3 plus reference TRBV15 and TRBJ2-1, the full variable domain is DAMVIQNPRYQVTQFGKPVTLSCSQTLNHNVMYWYQQKSSQAPKLLFHYYDKDFNNEADTPDNFQSRRPNTSFCFLDIRSPGLGDTAMYLCATSRDPPSGRDDEQFFGPGTRLTVL.

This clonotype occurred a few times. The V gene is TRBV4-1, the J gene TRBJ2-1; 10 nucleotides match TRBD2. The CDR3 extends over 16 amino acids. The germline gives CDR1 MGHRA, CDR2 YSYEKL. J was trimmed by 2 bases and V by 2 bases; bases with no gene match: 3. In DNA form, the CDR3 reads TGCGCCAGCAGCCAACCCGGGACTAGCGCCTACAATGAGCAGTTCTTC. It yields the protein CASSQPGTSAYNEQFF.

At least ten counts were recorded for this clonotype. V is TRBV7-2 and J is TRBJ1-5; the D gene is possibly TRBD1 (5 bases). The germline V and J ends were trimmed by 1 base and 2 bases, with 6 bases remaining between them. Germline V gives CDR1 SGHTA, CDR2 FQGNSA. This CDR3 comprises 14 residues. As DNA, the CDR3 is TGTGCCAGCAGCTTAGGGGGCCGCAATCAGCCCCAGCATTTT. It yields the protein CASSLGGRNQPQHF.

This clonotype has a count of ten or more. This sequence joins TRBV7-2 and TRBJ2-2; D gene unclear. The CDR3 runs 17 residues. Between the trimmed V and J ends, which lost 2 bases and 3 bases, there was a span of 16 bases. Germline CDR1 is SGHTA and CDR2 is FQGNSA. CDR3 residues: CASSLTPPHGYTGELFF. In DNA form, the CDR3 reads TGTGCCAGCAGCTTAACCCCACCTCACGGGTACACCGGGGAGCTGTTTTTT.

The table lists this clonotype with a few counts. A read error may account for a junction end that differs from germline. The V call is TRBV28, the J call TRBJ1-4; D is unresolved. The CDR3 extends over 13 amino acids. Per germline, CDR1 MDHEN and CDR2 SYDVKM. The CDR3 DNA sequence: TGTGCCAGCAGTTTTCCGACTATTGAAAAACTGTTTTTT. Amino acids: CASSFPTIEKLFF.

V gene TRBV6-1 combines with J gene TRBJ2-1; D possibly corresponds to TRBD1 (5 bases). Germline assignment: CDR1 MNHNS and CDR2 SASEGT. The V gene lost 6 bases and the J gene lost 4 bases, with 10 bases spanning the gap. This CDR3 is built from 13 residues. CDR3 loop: CASRSDSYNEQFF. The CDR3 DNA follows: TGTGCCAGCAGAAGTGACAGTTACAATGAGCAGTTCTTC.

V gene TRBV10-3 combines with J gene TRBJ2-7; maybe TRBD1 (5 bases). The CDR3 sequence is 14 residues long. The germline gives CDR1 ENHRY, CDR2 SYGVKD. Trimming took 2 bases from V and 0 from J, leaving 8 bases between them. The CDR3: CAISERGSSYEQYF. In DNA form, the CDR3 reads TGTGCCATCAGTGAGAGGGGAAGCTCCTACGAGCAGTACTTC.

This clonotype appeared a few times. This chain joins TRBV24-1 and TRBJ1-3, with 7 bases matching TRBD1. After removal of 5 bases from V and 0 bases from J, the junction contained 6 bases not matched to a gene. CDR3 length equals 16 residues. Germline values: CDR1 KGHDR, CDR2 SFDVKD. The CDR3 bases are TGTGCCACCAGTGGAGGACAGGACTTCTCTGGAAACACCATATATTTT. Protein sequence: CATSGGQDFSGNTIYF.

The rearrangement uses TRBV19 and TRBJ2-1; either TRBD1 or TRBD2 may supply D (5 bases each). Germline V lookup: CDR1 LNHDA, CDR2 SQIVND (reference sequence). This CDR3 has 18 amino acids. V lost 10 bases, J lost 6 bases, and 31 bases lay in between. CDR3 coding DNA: TGTGCCACCGTGAAGGGGCAGGGAGAGGGATATGGACTCAATGAGCAGTTCTTC. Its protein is CATVKGQGEGYGLNEQFF.

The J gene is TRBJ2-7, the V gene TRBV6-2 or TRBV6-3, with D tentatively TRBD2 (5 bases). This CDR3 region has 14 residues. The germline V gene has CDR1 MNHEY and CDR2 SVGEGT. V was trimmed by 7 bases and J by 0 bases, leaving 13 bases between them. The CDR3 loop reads CASTDPGSSYEQYV. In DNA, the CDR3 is TGTGCCAGCACTGATCCGGGGAGCTCCTACGAGCAGTACGTC.

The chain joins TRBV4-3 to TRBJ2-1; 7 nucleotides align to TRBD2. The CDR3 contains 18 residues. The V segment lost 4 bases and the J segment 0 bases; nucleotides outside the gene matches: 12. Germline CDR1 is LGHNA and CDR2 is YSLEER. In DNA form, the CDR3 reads TGCGCCAGCAGCCCTACCGTCACGCTAGCGGACTCCTACAATGAGCAGTTCTTC. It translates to CASSPTVTLADSYNEQFF.

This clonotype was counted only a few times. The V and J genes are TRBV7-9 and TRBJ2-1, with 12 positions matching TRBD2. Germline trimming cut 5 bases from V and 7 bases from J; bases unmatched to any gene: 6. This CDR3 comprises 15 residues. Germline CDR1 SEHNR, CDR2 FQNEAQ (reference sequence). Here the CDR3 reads CASSRLAGVRNEQFF. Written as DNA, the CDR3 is TGTGCCAGCAGCAGACTAGCGGGAGTGAGAAATGAGCAGTTCTTC. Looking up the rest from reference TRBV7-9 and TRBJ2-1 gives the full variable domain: DTGVSQNPRHKITKRGQNVTFRCDPISEHNRLYWYRQTLGQGPEFLTYFQNEAQLEKSRLLSDRFSAERPKGSFSTLEIQRTEQGDSAMYLCASSRLAGVRNEQFFGPGTRLTVL.

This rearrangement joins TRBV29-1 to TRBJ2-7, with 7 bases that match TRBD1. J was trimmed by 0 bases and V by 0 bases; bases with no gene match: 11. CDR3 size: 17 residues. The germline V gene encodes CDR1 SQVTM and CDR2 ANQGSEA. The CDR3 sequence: CSVEDDSGGTVSYEQYF. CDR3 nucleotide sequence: TGCAGCGTTGAAGATGATTCAGGGGGAACCGTCTCCTACGAGCAGTACTTC.

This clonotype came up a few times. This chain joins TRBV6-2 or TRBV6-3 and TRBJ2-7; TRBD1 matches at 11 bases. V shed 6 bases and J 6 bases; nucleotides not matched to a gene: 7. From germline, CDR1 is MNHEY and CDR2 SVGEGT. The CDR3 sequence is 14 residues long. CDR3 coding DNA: TGTGCCAGCAGCTCTGGACAGGGGGCAGGCGAGCAGTACGTC. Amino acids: CASSSGQGAGEQYV.

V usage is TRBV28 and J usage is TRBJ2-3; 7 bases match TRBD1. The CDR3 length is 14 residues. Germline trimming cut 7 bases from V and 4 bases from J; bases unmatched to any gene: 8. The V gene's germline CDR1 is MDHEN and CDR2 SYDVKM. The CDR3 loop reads CASKRQGRADTQYF. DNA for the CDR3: TGTGCCAGCAAGAGACAGGGTCGTGCAGATACGCAGTATTTT.

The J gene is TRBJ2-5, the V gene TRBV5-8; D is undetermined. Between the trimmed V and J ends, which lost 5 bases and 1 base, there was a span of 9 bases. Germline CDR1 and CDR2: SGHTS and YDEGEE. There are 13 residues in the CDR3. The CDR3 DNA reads TGTGCCAGCAGAGGCCAGCTCCAAGAGACCCAGTACTTC. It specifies CASRGQLQETQYF.

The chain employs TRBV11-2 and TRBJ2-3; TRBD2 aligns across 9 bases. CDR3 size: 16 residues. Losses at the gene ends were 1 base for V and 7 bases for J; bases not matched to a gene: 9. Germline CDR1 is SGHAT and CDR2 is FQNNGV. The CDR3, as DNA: TGTGCCAGCAGCTTAGTTTCCGGACTAGCGCCTTATACGCAGTATTTT. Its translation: CASSLVSGLAPYTQYF. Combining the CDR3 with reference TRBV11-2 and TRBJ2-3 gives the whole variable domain EAGVAQSPRYKIIEKRQSVAFWCNPISGHATLYWYQQILGQGPKLLIQFQNNGVVDDSQLPKDRFSAERLKGVDSTLKIQPAKLEDSAVYLCASSLVSGLAPYTQYFGPGTRLTVL.

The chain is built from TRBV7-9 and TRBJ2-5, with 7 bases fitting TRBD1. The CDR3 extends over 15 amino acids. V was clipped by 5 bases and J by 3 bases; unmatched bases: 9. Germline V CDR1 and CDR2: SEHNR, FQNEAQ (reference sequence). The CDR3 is CASSTYTGQKETQYF. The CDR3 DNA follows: TGTGCCAGCAGCACATACACGGGACAGAAAGAGACCCAGTACTTC.

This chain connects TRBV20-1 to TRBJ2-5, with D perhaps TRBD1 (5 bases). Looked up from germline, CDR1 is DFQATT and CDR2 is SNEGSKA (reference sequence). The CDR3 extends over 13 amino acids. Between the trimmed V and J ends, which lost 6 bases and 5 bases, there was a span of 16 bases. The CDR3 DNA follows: TGCAGTGCCAGGGATCCGGCTGGGGAGACCCAGTACTTC. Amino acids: CSARDPAGETQYF.

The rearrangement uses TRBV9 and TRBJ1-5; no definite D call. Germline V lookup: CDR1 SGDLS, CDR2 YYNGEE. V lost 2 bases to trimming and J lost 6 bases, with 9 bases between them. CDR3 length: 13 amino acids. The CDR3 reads CASSVRPGQPQHF. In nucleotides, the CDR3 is TGTGCCAGCAGCGTCCGGCCGGGTCAGCCCCAGCATTTT.

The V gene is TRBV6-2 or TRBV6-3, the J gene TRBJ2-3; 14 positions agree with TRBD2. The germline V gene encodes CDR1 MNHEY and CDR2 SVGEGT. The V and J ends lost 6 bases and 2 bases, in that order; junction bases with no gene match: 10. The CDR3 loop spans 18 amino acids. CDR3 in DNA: TGTGCCAGCAGAGACGGACTAGCGGGAGGCCTCTACACAGATACGCAGTATTTT. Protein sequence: CASRDGLAGGLYTDTQYF.

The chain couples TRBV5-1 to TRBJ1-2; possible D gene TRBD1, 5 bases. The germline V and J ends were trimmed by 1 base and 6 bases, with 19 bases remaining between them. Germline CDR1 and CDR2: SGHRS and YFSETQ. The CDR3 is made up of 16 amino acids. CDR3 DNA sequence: TGCGCCAGCAGCTTGTCCGGGACTCCTACAGGAAATGGCTACACCTTC. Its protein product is CASSLSGTPTGNGYTF.

The CDR3 DNA follows: TGCAGTGCTAGAGCATTTATAGCGGGTCAAACAGATACGCAGTATTTT. As protein: CSARAFIAGQTDTQYF. V is TRBV20-1 and J is TRBJ2-3; TRBD2 agrees at 7 bases. With V trimmed by 1 base and J by 3 bases, 10 bases remained unmatched. The CDR3 length is 16 residues. In germline, CDR1 is DFQATT, CDR2 SNEGSKA (reference sequence).

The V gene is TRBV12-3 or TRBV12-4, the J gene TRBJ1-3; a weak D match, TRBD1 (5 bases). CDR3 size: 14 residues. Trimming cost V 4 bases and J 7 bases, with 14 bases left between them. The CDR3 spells CASSSTGPRNTIYF. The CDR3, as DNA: TGTGCCAGCAGTTCTACAGGCCCTAGGAACACCATATATTTT.

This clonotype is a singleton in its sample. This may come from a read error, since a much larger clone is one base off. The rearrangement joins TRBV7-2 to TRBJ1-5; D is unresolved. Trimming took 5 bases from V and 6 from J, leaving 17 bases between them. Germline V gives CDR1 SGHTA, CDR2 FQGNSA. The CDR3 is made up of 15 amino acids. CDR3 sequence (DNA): TGTGCCAGCAGCCCGGACCGTGGGAGTAGTCAGCCCCAGCATTTT. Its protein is CASSPDRGSSQPQHF. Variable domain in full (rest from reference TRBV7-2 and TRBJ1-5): GAGVSQSPSNKVTEKGKDVELRCDPISGHTALYWYRQSLGQGLEFLIYFQGNSAPDKSGLPSDRFSAERTGGSVSTLTIQRTQQEDSAVYLCASSPDRGSSQPQHFGDGTRLSIL.

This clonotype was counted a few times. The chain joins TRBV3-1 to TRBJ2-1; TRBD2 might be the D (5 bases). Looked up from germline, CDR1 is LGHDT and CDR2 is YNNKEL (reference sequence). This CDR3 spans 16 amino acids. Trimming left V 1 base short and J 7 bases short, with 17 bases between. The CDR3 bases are TGTGCCAGCAGCCAAGTCCGGGGAGTCTTGGCGAATGAGCAGTTCTTC. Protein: CASSQVRGVLANEQFF.

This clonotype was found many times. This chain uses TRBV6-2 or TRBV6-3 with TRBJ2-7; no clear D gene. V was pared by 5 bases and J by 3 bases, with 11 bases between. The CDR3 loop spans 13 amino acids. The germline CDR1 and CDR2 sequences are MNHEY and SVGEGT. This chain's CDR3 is CASSPRTRYEQYV. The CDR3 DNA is TGTGCCAGCAGTCCGAGGACCCGCTACGAGCAGTACGTC.

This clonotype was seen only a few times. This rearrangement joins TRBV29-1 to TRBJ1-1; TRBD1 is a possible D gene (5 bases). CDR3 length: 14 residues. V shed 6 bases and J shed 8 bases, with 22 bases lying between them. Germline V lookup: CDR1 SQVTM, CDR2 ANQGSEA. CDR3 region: CSVSVGTVDGEAFF. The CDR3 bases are TGCAGCGTCTCAGTCGGGACCGTTGATGGGGAAGCTTTCTTT.

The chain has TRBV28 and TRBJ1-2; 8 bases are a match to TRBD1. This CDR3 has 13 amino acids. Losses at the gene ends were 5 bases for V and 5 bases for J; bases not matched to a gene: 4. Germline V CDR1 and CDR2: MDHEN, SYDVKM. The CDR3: CASSTGQEYGYTF. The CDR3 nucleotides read TGTGCCAGCAGTACGGGACAGGAGTATGGCTACACCTTC.